This entry features one T cell receptor beta chain sequence. Assay: immunoSEQ multiplex PCR; the TCRdb copy retains only in-frame clones and omits some. The sample has about 610,000 clones, approximately 90% seen once. This record belongs to a study of shared T cell receptors in the human thymus. The J segment lost 1 base and the V segment lost 0 bases, leaving 2 bases of the junction unmatched. The CDR3 is 15 amino acids. Per the germline V gene, CDR1 is LGHNA and CDR2 is YNFKEQ. This sample also appeared in a second study, on human thymus T cells. That paper notes: Thymus tissue for the work was resected from patients undergoing corrective heart surgery.

This chain links TRBV4-2 with TRBJ2-5, with 7 bases aligning to TRBD2. The material sequenced was thymocytes. The receptor was isolated from a boy under two years old with a congenital heart defect. In nucleotides, the CDR3 is TGTGCCAGCAGCCAAGATGTAGCGGGCCAAGAGACCCAGTACTTC. This sequence encodes CASSQDVAGQETQYF.